The rows below give T cell receptor beta chains drawn from one sample of a study of cytotoxic CD8 clonotypes in ibrutinib-treated CLL. The protocol was immunoSEQ multiplex PCR, while the TCRdb copy is restricted to in-frame clones and leaves out a portion. This table holds roughly 45,000 clones, 60% to 80% found once. The sample here was PBMCs, taken after 24 months of ibrutinib treatment. Source of these receptors: a human donor with chronic lymphocytic leukemia. Both conserved end residues are part of each CDR3. The D gene is left open where the match is weak. Not all rows give a size; the values are once, few, many and, for expanded clones, a class.

cdr3_nt: TGTGCCAGTGTTAAGGAAGCGGGGTCCTACAATGAGCAGTTCTTC; cdr3_aa: CASVKEAGSYNEQFF; v_call: TRBV18; d_call: TRBD2; j_call: TRBJ2-1; clone_size: .
cdr3_nt: TGCAGCGTGGGGCACCACTACGAGCAGTACTTC; cdr3_aa: CSVGHHYEQYF; v_call: TRBV29-1; d_call: .; j_call: TRBJ2-7; clone_size: .
cdr3_nt: TGTGCCAGCAGCCAAGAGGTTGGATGGGGCTACACCTTC; cdr3_aa: CASSQEVGWGYTF; v_call: TRBV14; d_call: .; j_call: TRBJ1-2; clone_size: .
cdr3_nt: TGTGCCACCGGGGGACGGGGCTACAATGAGCAGTTCTTC; cdr3_aa: CATGGRGYNEQFF; v_call: TRBV10-3; d_call: .; j_call: TRBJ2-1; clone_size: .
cdr3_nt: TGTGCCAGCAGCTCAGACAGAAGCTCCTACGAGCAGTACTTC; cdr3_aa: CASSSDRSSYEQYF; v_call: TRBV28; d_call: .; j_call: TRBJ2-7; clone_size: .
cdr3_nt: TGCAGCGTAGAATCCCAGGGTCAGCCCCAGCATTTT; cdr3_aa: CSVESQGQPQHF; v_call: TRBV29-1; d_call: .; j_call: TRBJ1-5; clone_size: .
cdr3_nt: TGTGCCAGCAGCTATAGCGGGGGGGCATCATCTGAGCAGTTCTTC; cdr3_aa: CASSYSGGASSEQFF; v_call: TRBV7-2; d_call: TRBD2; j_call: TRBJ2-1; clone_size: .
cdr3_nt: TGTGCCAGCAGTTCAGGGTCCAATCAGCCCCAGCATTTT; cdr3_aa: CASSSGSNQPQHF; v_call: TRBV25-1; d_call: .; j_call: TRBJ1-5; clone_size: .
cdr3_nt: TGTGCCAGCAGAGAACACTCCGGGGAGCTGTTTTTT; cdr3_aa: CASREHSGELFF; v_call: TRBV9; d_call: .; j_call: TRBJ2-2; clone_size: .
cdr3_nt: TGTGCCTGGAGTGTTAGGCAGGCCTATGGCTACACCTTC; cdr3_aa: CAWSVRQAYGYTF; v_call: TRBV30; d_call: .; j_call: TRBJ1-2; clone_size: .
cdr3_nt: TGTGCCTGGAGCAGACCGACAGGGGCCGGAAACACCATATATTTT; cdr3_aa: CAWSRPTGAGNTIYF; v_call: TRBV30; d_call: TRBD1; j_call: TRBJ1-3; clone_size: few
cdr3_nt: TGTGCCAGCAGCCAAGTGCGGGGGGGCCAAGAGACCCAGTACTTC; cdr3_aa: CASSQVRGGQETQYF; v_call: TRBV4-2; d_call: TRBD2; j_call: TRBJ2-5; clone_size: once
cdr3_nt: TGTGCCAGCAGCTTTGGGGGACAGGCTACGCAGTATTTT; cdr3_aa: CASSFGGQATQYF; v_call: TRBV7-3; d_call: TRBD1; j_call: TRBJ2-3; clone_size: .
cdr3_nt: TGTGCCAGCAGCTTAGATTGCGGTCAGACTAAAACTAATGAAAAACTGTTTTTT; cdr3_aa: CASSLDCGQTKTNEKLFF; v_call: TRBV11-3; d_call: .; j_call: TRBJ1-4; clone_size: .
cdr3_nt: TGTGCCAGCAGAGACCGGGACAGGGTCGCCTACGAGCAGTACTTC; cdr3_aa: CASRDRDRVAYEQYF; v_call: TRBV6-1; d_call: TRBD1; j_call: TRBJ2-7; clone_size: .
cdr3_nt: TGTGCCAGCAGCTTGGGGACTCATTACGAGCAGTACTTC; cdr3_aa: CASSLGTHYEQYF; v_call: TRBV11-2; d_call: .; j_call: TRBJ2-7; clone_size: once
cdr3_nt: TGTGCCAGCAGTGCGGCCGGGGAGCTGTTTTTT; cdr3_aa: CASSAAGELFF; v_call: TRBV2; d_call: .; j_call: TRBJ2-2; clone_size: .
cdr3_nt: TGTGCCAGCGGGGGGGAGGGAGTTGTATCCTACGAGCAGTACTTC; cdr3_aa: CASGGEGVVSYEQYF; v_call: TRBV2; d_call: TRBD2; j_call: TRBJ2-7; clone_size: .
cdr3_nt: TGTGCCAGCTCACCACCGGTGTCAGGGAGGAACATTCAGTACTTC; cdr3_aa: CASSPPVSGRNIQYF; v_call: TRBV18; d_call: .; j_call: TRBJ2-4; clone_size: .
cdr3_nt: TGTGCCACCAGCAGAAAAAGGGGCGGGATAGGCGTAGGCGAGCAGTACTTC; cdr3_aa: CATSRKRGGIGVGEQYF; v_call: TRBV15; d_call: .; j_call: TRBJ2-7; clone_size: .
cdr3_nt: TGCGCCAGCAGTGACGGGAGACTAGCGGGACGAATGGGCGAGCAGTACTTC; cdr3_aa: CASSDGRLAGRMGEQYF; v_call: TRBV10-2; d_call: TRBD2; j_call: TRBJ2-7; clone_size: many
cdr3_nt: TGTGCCAGCAGCGTAACCGAGGGGGGGACCCAGTACTTC; cdr3_aa: CASSVTEGGTQYF; v_call: TRBV7-3; d_call: .; j_call: TRBJ2-5; clone_size: .
cdr3_nt: TGTGCCAGCAGCACCCCCTACAATGAGCAGTTCTTC; cdr3_aa: CASSTPYNEQFF; v_call: TRBV13; d_call: .; j_call: TRBJ2-1; clone_size: .
cdr3_nt: TGTGCCAGTAGTATTTGGGGGAGCGGTGATACGCAGTATTTT; cdr3_aa: CASSIWGSGDTQYF; v_call: TRBV19; d_call: .; j_call: TRBJ2-3; clone_size: .
cdr3_nt: TGCGCCAGCAGCCCGGGACTAGCGGGGGGTTCCGGCACCGGGGAGCTGTTTTTT; cdr3_aa: CASSPGLAGGSGTGELFF; v_call: TRBV5-1; d_call: TRBD2; j_call: TRBJ2-2; clone_size: .
cdr3_nt: TGTGCCAGCAGTCCACAGGGAGCTAACTATGGCTACACCTTC; cdr3_aa: CASSPQGANYGYTF; v_call: TRBV6-6; d_call: .; j_call: TRBJ1-2; clone_size: .
cdr3_nt: TGTGCCATCAGTGGGGCGACAGGGTTGTACGAGCAGTACTTC; cdr3_aa: CAISGATGLYEQYF; v_call: TRBV10-3; d_call: TRBD1; j_call: TRBJ2-7; clone_size: .
cdr3_nt: TGTGCCAGCCCACGTGTCGAGCAGTACTTC; cdr3_aa: CASPRVEQYF; v_call: TRBV21-1; d_call: .; j_call: TRBJ2-7; clone_size: .
cdr3_nt: TGCAGCGTTGAGTATGGGACAGGGAGGACAAACATTCAGTACTTC; cdr3_aa: CSVEYGTGRTNIQYF; v_call: TRBV29-1; d_call: TRBD1; j_call: TRBJ2-4; clone_size: .
cdr3_nt: TGTGCCAGCAGCAGATTGGGCAACGCGGAGACCCAGTACTTC; cdr3_aa: CASSRLGNAETQYF; v_call: TRBV5-4; d_call: .; j_call: TRBJ2-5; clone_size: .
cdr3_nt: TGCGCCAGCAGCTTGGCCTGGGACAGGGGGGCCTACGAGCAGTACTTC; cdr3_aa: CASSLAWDRGAYEQYF; v_call: TRBV5-1; d_call: TRBD1; j_call: TRBJ2-7; clone_size: few
cdr3_nt: TGTGCCAGCAGCATTACTAGCGGGGGGGCCCACGAGCAGTACTTC; cdr3_aa: CASSITSGGAHEQYF; v_call: TRBV9; d_call: TRBD2; j_call: TRBJ2-7; clone_size: .
cdr3_nt: TGTGCCATCATCGGGGGATTCGATGGCTACACCTTC; cdr3_aa: CAIIGGFDGYTF; v_call: TRBV10-3; d_call: .; j_call: TRBJ1-2; clone_size: few
cdr3_nt: TGTGCCAGCAGCGCGGGTACAGGGTACTATAATTCACCCCTCCACTTT; cdr3_aa: CASSAGTGYYNSPLHF; v_call: TRBV9; d_call: .; j_call: TRBJ1-6; clone_size: .
cdr3_nt: TGTGCCAGCAGTTTAGTTGTCGGCGATCAGCCCCAGCATTTT; cdr3_aa: CASSLVVGDQPQHF; v_call: TRBV27; d_call: .; j_call: TRBJ1-5; clone_size: .
cdr3_nt: TGTGCCAGTACTTATGGTAGGGGAAGCAATCAGCCCCAGCATTTT; cdr3_aa: CASTYGRGSNQPQHF; v_call: TRBV19; d_call: .; j_call: TRBJ1-5; clone_size: .
cdr3_nt: TGTGCCAGCAGTTGGACGGGAGACAAGCAGTACTTC; cdr3_aa: CASSWTGDKQYF; v_call: TRBV27; d_call: .; j_call: TRBJ2-7; clone_size: .
cdr3_nt: TGTGCCAGCAGTTTACTATGGAAGGGGAACACTGAAGCTTTCTTT; cdr3_aa: CASSLLWKGNTEAFF; v_call: TRBV27; d_call: .; j_call: TRBJ1-1; clone_size: .
cdr3_nt: TGTGCCAGCAGCTTATCTAGCGGAGGACTAGCGGGGGTCACAGATACGCAGTATTTT; cdr3_aa: CASSLSSGGLAGVTDTQYF; v_call: TRBV7-3; d_call: TRBD2; j_call: TRBJ2-3; clone_size: .
cdr3_nt: TGTGCCAGCAGCCCGGGACAGACAAACAATCAGCCCCAGCATTTT; cdr3_aa: CASSPGQTNNQPQHF; v_call: TRBV9; d_call: TRBD1; j_call: TRBJ1-5; clone_size: .
cdr3_nt: TGCGCCAGCAGCCCCCAAGGGGTGGAGGACTATGGCTACACCTTC; cdr3_aa: CASSPQGVEDYGYTF; v_call: TRBV5-1; d_call: .; j_call: TRBJ1-2; clone_size: .
cdr3_nt: TGCGCCAGCAGCTTGCTGGGTAGCGGGGGGCCTCCCCAAGGTTGGTTCTTC; cdr3_aa: CASSLLGSGGPPQGWFF; v_call: TRBV5-1; d_call: TRBD2; j_call: TRBJ2-1; clone_size: .
cdr3_nt: TGTGCCAGCAGCTTAGTAGGAGCGGGCTACACAGATACGCAGTATTTT; cdr3_aa: CASSLVGAGYTDTQYF; v_call: TRBV7-2; d_call: .; j_call: TRBJ2-3; clone_size: few
cdr3_nt: TGTGCCAGCAGTTTCGGGCTCTCTGGGGCCAACGTCCTGACTTTC; cdr3_aa: CASSFGLSGANVLTF; v_call: TRBV28; d_call: .; j_call: TRBJ2-6; clone_size: .
cdr3_nt: TGTGCCAGCAGTGACGAGGGGGGTCTCTACGAGCAGTACTTC; cdr3_aa: CASSDEGGLYEQYF; v_call: TRBV2; d_call: .; j_call: TRBJ2-7; clone_size: .
cdr3_nt: TGCGCCAGCGAACAGAGACAGGGGGCCAGCTATGGCTACACCTTC; cdr3_aa: CASEQRQGASYGYTF; v_call: TRBV10-1; d_call: TRBD1; j_call: TRBJ1-2; clone_size: once
cdr3_nt: TGTGCCAGCAGCTTAAATATAGCGGGAACGGACAATGAGCAGTTCTTC; cdr3_aa: CASSLNIAGTDNEQFF; v_call: TRBV11-2; d_call: TRBD2; j_call: TRBJ2-1; clone_size: .
cdr3_nt: TGTGCCAGCAGTTCAAATGGGGCAGCACAAGAGACCCAGTACTTC; cdr3_aa: CASSSNGAAQETQYF; v_call: TRBV27; d_call: .; j_call: TRBJ2-5; clone_size: .
cdr3_nt: TGTGCCAGCAGCTTAAGTTATGGGTCTGGGGCCAACGTCCTGACTTTC; cdr3_aa: CASSLSYGSGANVLTF; v_call: TRBV7-9; d_call: .; j_call: TRBJ2-6; clone_size: .
cdr3_nt: TGCGCCAGCAGCCAAGGACGGGGGCCCGGGGAGCTGTTTTTT; cdr3_aa: CASSQGRGPGELFF; v_call: TRBV4-1; d_call: .; j_call: TRBJ2-2; clone_size: .